This TCR beta chain was captured in a study of T cell changes during pregnancy in multiple sclerosis. Germline CDR1 LGHNA, CDR2 YSLEER. The CDR3 extends over 13 amino acids. V was pared by 1 base and J by 12 bases, with 15 bases between. Sequenced by immunoSEQ multiplex PCR; TCRdb stores in-frame clones only, minus some. The data show about 38,000 clones, 75% to 95% seen once. The receptor's source is a female donor with multiple sclerosis, enrolled in a pregnancy study. The sequencing here drew on CD8+ T cells from peripheral blood mononuclear cells, taken in the second trimester of pregnancy. The rearrangement uses TRBV4-3 and TRBJ1-2; D is possibly TRBD1 (6 bases). The CDR3 coding sequence is TGCGCCAGCAGCCAAGTGCAGGGGTCCTTTGACACCTTC. Its translation is CASSQVQGSFDTF.